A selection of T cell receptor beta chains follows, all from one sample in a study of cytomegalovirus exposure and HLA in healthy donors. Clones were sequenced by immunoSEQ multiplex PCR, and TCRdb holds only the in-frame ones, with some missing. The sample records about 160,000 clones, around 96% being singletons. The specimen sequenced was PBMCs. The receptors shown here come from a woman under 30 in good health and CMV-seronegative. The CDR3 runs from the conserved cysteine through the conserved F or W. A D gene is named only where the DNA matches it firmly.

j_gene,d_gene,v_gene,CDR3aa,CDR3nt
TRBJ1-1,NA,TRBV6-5,CASSSPGRIEAFF,TGTGCCAGCAGTTCCCCGGGAAGGATTGAAGCTTTCTTT
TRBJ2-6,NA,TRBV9,CASSVSFSGANVLTF,TGTGCCAGCAGCGTATCATTCTCTGGGGCCAACGTCCTGACTTTC
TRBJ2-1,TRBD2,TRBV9,CASSPETGGSDEQFF,TGTGCCAGCAGCCCTGAGACGGGGGGGAGCGATGAGCAGTTCTTC
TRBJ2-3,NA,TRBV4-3,CASSPLAVSTDTQYF,TGCGCCAGCAGCCCGTTAGCGGTTAGCACAGATACGCAGTATTTT
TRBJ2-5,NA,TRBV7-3,CASSSTGRVSETQYF,TGTGCCAGCAGCTCCACGGGAAGGGTCTCAGAGACCCAGTACTTC
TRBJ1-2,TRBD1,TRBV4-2,CASSQNVIGQGRGGYTF,TGTGCCAGCAGCCAAAACGTAATCGGACAGGGAAGGGGTGGCTACACCTTC
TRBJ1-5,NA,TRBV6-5,CASSYRAGSNQPQHF,TGTGCCAGCAGTTATCGAGCAGGGAGCAATCAGCCCCAGCATTTT
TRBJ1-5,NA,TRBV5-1,CASSLGTDQPQHF,TGCGCCAGCAGCTTGGGAACAGATCAGCCCCAGCATTTT
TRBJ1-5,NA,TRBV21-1,CASSKTTGIDQPQHF,TGTGCCAGCAGCAAAACAACAGGGATTGATCAGCCCCAGCATTTT
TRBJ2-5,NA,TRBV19,CASSIGGHRVETQYF,TGTGCCAGTAGTATAGGGGGGCACAGGGTGGAGACCCAGTACTTC
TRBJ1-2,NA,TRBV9,CASSVDGGNYGYTF,TGTGCCAGCAGCGTAGACGGGGGAAACTATGGCTACACCTTC
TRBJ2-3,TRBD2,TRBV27,CASRAVLAGTDTQYF,TGTGCCAGCAGGGCCGTTCTAGCGGGAACAGATACGCAGTATTTT
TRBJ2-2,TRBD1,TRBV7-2,CASLKQGLGTGELFF,TGTGCCAGTCTAAAACAGGGGCTGGGGACCGGGGAGCTGTTTTTT
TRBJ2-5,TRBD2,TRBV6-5,CASSYSGSGGSRQYF,TGTGCCAGCAGTTATTCCGGGAGCGGGGGGTCTCGCCAGTACTTC
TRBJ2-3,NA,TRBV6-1,CASSEPGKGTDTQYF,TGTGCCAGCAGTGAACCAGGGAAGGGCACAGATACGCAGTATTTT
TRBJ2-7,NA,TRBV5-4,CASSFRDTYEQYF,TGTGCCAGCAGCTTTCGGGACACCTACGAGCAGTACTTC
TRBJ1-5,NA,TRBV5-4,CASSSQGPNQPQHF,TGTGCCAGCAGCTCACAGGGTCCGAATCAGCCCCAGCATTTT
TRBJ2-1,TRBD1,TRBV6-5,CASSYQDRDNEQFF,TGTGCCAGCAGTTACCAAGACAGGGACAATGAGCAGTTCTTC
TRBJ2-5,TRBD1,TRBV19,CASSPRDRGQETQYF,TGTGCCAGTAGTCCTCGGGACAGGGGACAAGAGACCCAGTACTTC
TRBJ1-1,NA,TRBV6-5,CASSYRSGGEAFF,TGTGCCAGCAGTTATCGTTCGGGCGGGGAAGCTTTCTTT
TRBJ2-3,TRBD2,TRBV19,CASSIEAGGRHTQYF,TGTGCCAGTAGTATAGAGGCGGGGGGGCGGCATACGCAGTATTTT
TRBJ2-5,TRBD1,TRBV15,CATSRDPEGAQTQYF,TGTGCCACCAGCAGAGATCCCGAGGGGGCCCAGACCCAGTACTTC
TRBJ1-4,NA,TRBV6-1,CASSISRLLYEKLFF,TGTGCCAGCTCTATATCTCGTCTACTCTATGAAAAACTGTTTTTT
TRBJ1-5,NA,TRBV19,CASSIASNQPQHF,TGTGCCAGTAGTATTGCGAGCAATCAGCCCCAGCATTTT